This TCR beta chain was documented in a study of cytotoxic CD8 clonotypes in ibrutinib-treated CLL. This clone was found a few times. TCRdb keeps only in-frame clones here, not all; method: immunoSEQ multiplex PCR. The table records some 200,000 clones, approximately 68% of them present only once. The V end was cut by 5 bases, the J end by 2 bases, with 15 bases between. Germline loops: CDR1 PRHDT, CDR2 FYEKMQ (reference sequence). This CDR3 comprises 15 residues. This specimen consisted of PBMCs, obtained after 24 months of ibrutinib treatment. The sequence was obtained from a human donor with chronic lymphocytic leukemia. The V and J genes are TRBV13 and TRBJ2-5; D gene uncertain. Here the CDR3 DNA reads TGTGCCAGCAGCCTCAGGACGCCAATTCAAGAGACCCAGTACTTC. It yields the protein CASSLRTPIQETQYF. Full variable domain (remainder filled in from reference TRBV13 and TRBJ2-5): AAGVIQSPRHLIKEKRETATLKCYPIPRHDTVYWYQQGPGQDPQFLISFYEKMQSDKGSIPDRFSAQQFSDYHSELNMSSLELGDSALYFCASSLRTPIQETQYFGPGTRLLVL.